These T cell receptor beta chains were read from a single sample in a study of T cells expressing NK-cell markers. Reprocessing the 5' RACE reads, TCRdb reports a single entry for every CDR3 protein and omits DNA. The sample's table shows fewer than 400,000 distinct CDR3 sequences. Input material: blood T cells: a sorted CD56 or NKG2C T cell subset, CD4+ or CD8+ T cells, or bulk PBMC T cells (not recorded which). The source is a woman aged 45 to 65 in good health. Both conserved end residues are part of each CDR3.

16,TRBJ2-4,TRBV15,CATSRDEREDKNIQYF
19,TRBJ2-7,TRBV6-5,CASRIRRGLAESSSYEQYF
14,TRBJ1-5,TRBV20-1,CSAKLWGVNQPQHF
16,TRBJ1-1,TRBV6-5,CASRTTTGGWRTEAFF
13,TRBJ2-3,TRBV20-1,CSARGQKIDTQYF
14,TRBJ2-2,TRBV29-1,CSVASAGGTGELFF
14,TRBJ2-1,TRBV10-3,CAISEGTSPHEQFF
16,TRBJ2-1,TRBV6-5,CASNPLRDRGENEQFF
15,TRBJ2-5,TRBV4-2,CASSQESGGGETQYF
15,TRBJ2-1,TRBV5-1,CASSGTSGRSNEQFF
14,TRBJ2-3,TRBV7-2,CASSPRESTDTQYF
15,TRBJ2-7,TRBV5-1,CASSFRAGGVYEQYF
14,TRBJ1-2,TRBV16,CASSQNRGGYGYTF
13,TRBJ2-1,TRBV14,CASSQVLAGEQFF
15,TRBJ2-4,TRBV28,CASSVAGKKGNIQYF
13,TRBJ2-1,TRBV18,CASSPSTGGEQFF
14,TRBJ1-4,TRBV19,CASSAGTADEKLFF
15,TRBJ1-3,TRBV7-6,CASSLGRLSGNTIYF
12,TRBJ2-1,TRBV10-3,CAISEGSVGRFF
15,TRBJ2-1,TRBV7-8,CASSLARLAGDEQFF
16,TRBJ1-6,TRBV14,CASSQVLGRDGSPLHF
13,TRBJ1-3,TRBV29-1,CSAAHDGGNTIYF
14,TRBJ1-6,TRBV10-3,CAIRERQGNSPLHF
16,TRBJ2-5,TRBV10-3,CAISAAARDRDETQYF
14,TRBJ1-2,TRBV5-6,CASSRWGENYGYTF
13,TRBJ2-1,TRBV6-5,CASSSSGAYEQFF
18,TRBJ1-1,TRBV20-1,CSARARYRGLRMNTEAFF
14,TRBJ2-5,TRBV2,CASSDSLHQETQYF